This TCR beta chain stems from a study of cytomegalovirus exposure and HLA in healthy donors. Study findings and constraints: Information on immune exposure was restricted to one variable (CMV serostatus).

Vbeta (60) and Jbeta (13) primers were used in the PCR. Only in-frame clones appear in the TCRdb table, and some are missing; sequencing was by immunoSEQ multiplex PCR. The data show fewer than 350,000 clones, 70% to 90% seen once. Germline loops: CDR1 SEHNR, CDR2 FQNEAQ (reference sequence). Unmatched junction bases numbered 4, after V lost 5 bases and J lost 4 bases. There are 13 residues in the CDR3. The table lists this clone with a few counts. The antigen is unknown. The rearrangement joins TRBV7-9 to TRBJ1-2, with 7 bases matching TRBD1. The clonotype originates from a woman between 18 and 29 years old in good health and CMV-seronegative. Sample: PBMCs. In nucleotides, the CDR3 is TGTGCCAGCAGCATTGGGACAGCCTATGGCTACACCTTC. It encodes CASSIGTAYGYTF. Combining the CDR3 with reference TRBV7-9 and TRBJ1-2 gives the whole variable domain DTGVSQNPRHKITKRGQNVTFRCDPISEHNRLYWYRQTLGQGPEFLTYFQNEAQLEKSRLLSDRFSAERPKGSFSTLEIQRTEQGDSAMYLCASSIGTAYGYTFGSGTRLTVV.